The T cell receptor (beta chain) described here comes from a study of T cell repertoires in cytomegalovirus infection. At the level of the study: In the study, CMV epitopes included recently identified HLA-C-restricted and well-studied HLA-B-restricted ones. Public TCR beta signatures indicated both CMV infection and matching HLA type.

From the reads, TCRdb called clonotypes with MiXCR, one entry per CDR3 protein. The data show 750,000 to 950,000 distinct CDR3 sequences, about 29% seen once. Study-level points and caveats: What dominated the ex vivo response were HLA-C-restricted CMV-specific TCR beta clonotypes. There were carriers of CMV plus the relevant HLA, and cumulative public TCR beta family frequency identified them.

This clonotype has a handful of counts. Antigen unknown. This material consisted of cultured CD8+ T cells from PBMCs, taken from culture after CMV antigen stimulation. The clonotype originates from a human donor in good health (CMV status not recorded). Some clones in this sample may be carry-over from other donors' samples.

The CDR3 is CASSWTSSYNEQFF. For the CDR3, the DNA is TGTGCCAGCAGTTGGACTAGCTCCTACAATGAGCAGTTCTTC. The chain employs TRBV27 and TRBJ2-1; 7 nucleotides agree with TRBD2. The CDR3 is made up of 14 amino acids. The V and J ends lost 4 bases and 0 bases, in that order; junction bases with no gene match: 0. Germline lookup yields CDR1 MNHEY and CDR2 SMNVEV (reference sequence).